These 14 T cell receptor beta chains came from one sample sequenced in a study of T cell changes during pregnancy in multiple sclerosis. Only in-frame clones appear in the TCRdb table, and some are missing; sequencing was by immunoSEQ multiplex PCR. The sample lists 40,000 or so clones; around 92% were seen once. The sample was CD8+ T cells from peripheral blood mononuclear cells, taken before pregnancy. All receptors derive from a female donor with multiple sclerosis, enrolled in a pregnancy study.

The count of this clone is one. V is TRBV15 and J is TRBJ2-7; possible D gene TRBD2, 6 bases. The germline gives CDR1 LNHNV, CDR2 YYDKDF (reference sequence). The CDR3 is 13 residues long. The V end lost 0 bases, the J end lost 4 bases, and 7 bases lay between the germline ends. CDR3 coding DNA: TGTGCCACCAGCAGAGATGGGGGGTACGAGCAGTACTTC. Its protein is CATSRDGGYEQYF.

V is TRBV5-1 and J is TRBJ2-7; 9 bases are shared with TRBD1. Looked up from germline, CDR1 is SGHRS and CDR2 is YFSETQ. The CDR3 length is 13 residues. J was trimmed by 4 bases and V by 3 bases; bases with no gene match: 2. CDR3 DNA sequence: TGCGCCAGCAGCTCGACAGGGGGTTACGAGCAGTACTTC. This encodes CASSSTGGYEQYF.

The chain's CDR3 is CASSLYNFRETQYF. The CDR3 DNA is TGTGCCAGCAGTTTGTATAACTTCCGTGAGACCCAGTACTTC. V gene TRBV28 combines with J gene TRBJ2-5; unclear D gene. The CDR3 has 14 amino acids. Germline loops: CDR1 MDHEN, CDR2 SYDVKM. Trimming took 3 bases from V and 5 from J, leaving 13 bases between them.

The genes are TRBV5-4 and TRBJ1-2; 7 bases fit TRBD1. The trim removed 9 bases at V and 3 bases at J, leaving 11 bases unmatched. The CDR3 spans 14 residues. Germline-derived CDR1 and CDR2 are SGHNT and YYREEE (reference sequence). The CDR3 DNA is TGTGCCACCACGACCGAGGGGGCACACTATGGCTACACCTTC. Protein: CATTTEGAHYGYTF.

This chain uses TRBV7-9 with TRBJ2-2, with TRBD1 matching 8 bases. There are 15 residues in the CDR3. With 5 bases clipped from V and 3 bases from J, the junction kept 5 bases outside the gene matches. Looked up from germline, CDR1 is SEHNR and CDR2 is FQNEAQ (reference sequence). The CDR3 is CASSPRQGYTGELFF. The CDR3 coding sequence is TGTGCCAGCAGCCCTAGACAGGGGTACACCGGGGAGCTGTTTTTT.

V and J are TRBV29-1 and TRBJ1-5, with D unclear. Germline CDR1 is SQVTM and CDR2 is ANQGSEA. Between the trimmed V and J ends, which lost 4 bases and 4 bases, there was a span of 8 bases. The CDR3 spans 12 residues. The CDR3 DNA is TGCAGCGTTGGTCGAGAAAATCAGCCCCAGCATTTT. Its translation: CSVGRENQPQHF.

This clone appeared once. CDR3 loop: CASSRPGQGAGNEQFF. In DNA form, the CDR3 reads TGTGCCAGCAGCCGCCCCGGACAGGGGGCAGGTAATGAGCAGTTCTTC. This rearrangement joins TRBV7-2 to TRBJ2-1, with 11 nucleotides matching TRBD1. V lost 5 bases, J lost 7 bases, and 10 bases stayed unmatched. The CDR3 extends over 16 amino acids. Germline V CDR1 and CDR2: SGHTA, FQGNSA.

CDR3 nucleotide sequence: TGCGCCAGCAGGGGGACAGGGGGGGTTACTGAAGCTTTCTTT. Protein sequence: CASRGTGGVTEAFF. V is TRBV5-1 and J is TRBJ1-1; TRBD1 matches 11 bases. The CDR3 loop spans 14 amino acids. Germline V gene data show CDR1 as SGHRS and CDR2 as YFSETQ. The junction had 5 bases not matched to a gene; V was cut back by 5 bases and J by 5 bases.

The chain carries TRBV27 and TRBJ1-4, with D maybe TRBD1 (6 bases). The CDR3 is 13 residues long. The V gene lost 10 bases and the J gene lost 6 bases, with 15 bases spanning the gap. The germline V gene has CDR1 MNHEY and CDR2 SMNVEV (reference sequence). The CDR3 DNA reads TGTGCCACTCAGGGGAGGGCGGATGAAAAACTGTTTTTT. It specifies CATQGRADEKLFF.

The V and J genes are TRBV11-2 and TRBJ2-3, with 9 positions matching TRBD1. The germline V gene has CDR1 SGHAT and CDR2 FQNNGV. The CDR3 covers 15 residues. The V gene end was trimmed by 6 bases and the J gene end by 7 bases; junction bases not matched to a gene: 11. The CDR3 protein is CASRTSGTGTYTQYF. The CDR3 DNA is TGTGCCAGCAGGACTAGTGGGACAGGGACTTATACGCAGTATTTT.

The chain joins TRBV10-3 to TRBJ1-2, with 7 bases fitting TRBD1. CDR1 and CDR2 from the germline V gene are ENHRY and SYGVKD. Trimming cost V 5 bases and J 2 bases; bases outside gene matches: 8. The CDR3 is made up of 15 amino acids. The chain's CDR3 is CAISSPGQENYGYTF. CDR3 nucleotide sequence: TGTGCCATCAGTTCTCCCGGACAGGAAAACTATGGCTACACCTTC.

In nucleotides, the CDR3 is TGTGCCAGCAGCCCCTTTAGGGGGAAGGATGAAAAACTGTTTTTT. Translating gives CASSPFRGKDEKLFF. The V call is TRBV7-9, the J call TRBJ1-4, with D perhaps matching TRBD1 (6 bases). Germline lookup yields CDR1 SEHNR and CDR2 FQNEAQ (reference sequence). Trimming cost V 5 bases and J 6 bases, with 16 bases left between them. The CDR3 covers 15 residues.

The gene calls are TRBV5-1 and TRBJ2-3; weak D call: TRBD1 (5 bases). V was clipped by 5 bases and J by 6 bases, with 13 bases between them. The germline gives CDR1 SGHRS, CDR2 YFSETQ. CDR3 length: 13 amino acids. DNA of the CDR3: TGCGCCAGCAGGCCTGCAGGGTCCGATACGCAGTATTTT. As protein: CASRPAGSDTQYF.

This clone has at least ten counts. J is TRBJ1-2 and V is TRBV29-1; the D is unclear. Trimming took 6 bases from V and 2 from J, leaving 16 bases between them. The CDR3 is made up of 14 amino acids. CDR1 is SQVTM and CDR2 is ANQGSEA in the germline V gene. CDR3 amino acids: CSVPGEGLNYGYTF. The CDR3 DNA reads as TGCAGCGTCCCCGGCGAGGGATTGAACTATGGCTACACCTTC.